The source of this T cell receptor beta chain is a study of blood T cell repertoires in COVID-19. For the study at large: COVID-19 samples, acute and convalescent, were from the United States, Italy and Spain.

The ends were cut back, 5 bases at V and 2 bases at J, with 6 bases in the middle. CDR3 length: 12 amino acids. The germline V gene has CDR1 SEHNR and CDR2 FQNEAQ (reference sequence). In the original processing: Amplified reference gene primers provided the basis for estimating nucleated cell counts. Sequencing was performed with immunoSEQ multiplex PCR; in TCRdb, only in-frame clones are kept and a portion is missing. V and J calls plus clone size are reproduced from that table; the DNA served to infer D and trimming. This table holds over 110,000 clones, roughly 85% found once. The TCR originated in a man between 60 and 70 years old with acute or convalescent COVID-19. This chain connects TRBV7-9 to TRBJ1-1; D is unclear. Sequenced sample: peripheral blood. This CDR3 reads CASSPLNTEAFF. CDR3 DNA: TGTGCCAGCAGCCCACTAAACACTGAAGCTTTCTTT.